The next 11 T cell receptor beta chains were all read from a single sample in a study of identical twins. TCRdb re-called the 5' RACE reads with MiXCR, one entry per CDR3 protein. The data hold around 1.7 million distinct CDR3 sequences, with around 29% observed a single time. Material: cord blood. The receptors were gathered from a newborn girl in good health.

This chain uses TRBV6-6 with TRBJ1-5; no definite D call. Trimming pared 2 bases from V and 0 bases from J, leaving 5 bases between. The length of the CDR3 is 14 residues. Germline V lookup: CDR1 MNHNY, CDR2 SVGAGI (reference sequence). DNA of the CDR3: TGTGCCAGCAGTTACGCGTATAGCAATCAGCCCCAGCATTTT. This translates into CASSYAYSNQPQHF.

This clonotype appeared many times. The chain combines TRBV29-1 with TRBJ2-1; 13 bases map to TRBD2. The CDR3 spans 13 residues. Germline assignment: CDR1 SQVTM and CDR2 ANQGSEA. V lost 4 bases, J lost 12 bases, and 6 bases stayed unmatched. In DNA form, the CDR3 reads TGCAGCGTTGCGGGGACTAGCGGGATTATGCAGTTCTTC. Translating it yields CSVAGTSGIMQFF.

A few counts support this clonotype. J is TRBJ2-3 and V is TRBV28; possible D gene TRBD2, 5 bases. The CDR3 is 14 amino acids. Per germline, CDR1 MDHEN and CDR2 SYDVKM. V lost 8 bases to trimming and J lost 0 bases, with 12 bases between them. DNA of the CDR3: TGTGCCAGCGGCGGGCGGACGAGCACAGATACGCAGTATTTT. Amino acids: CASGGRTSTDTQYF.

The count of this clonotype is one. This chain connects TRBV29-1 to TRBJ2-5; no clear D gene. The closer fit of TRBJ2-7 to the DNA end suggests the J call may be wrong. The CDR3 runs 15 residues. The germline V gene has CDR1 SQVTM and CDR2 ANQGSEA. CDR3 amino acids: CSVESTSAFLCEQYF. The CDR3 DNA reads as TGCAGCGTTGAGTCTACGTCAGCCTTCCTCTGCGAGCAGTACTTC.

This rearrangement joins TRBV15 to TRBJ2-7; tentatively, D is TRBD2 (6 bases). Germline assignment: CDR1 LNHNV and CDR2 YYDKDF (reference sequence). Trimming left V 0 bases short and J 0 bases short, with 9 bases between. The CDR3 totals 15 residues. DNA of the CDR3: TGTGCCACCAGCAGAGATGGGAGGCACTCCTACGAGCAGTACTTC. Amino acid sequence: CATSRDGRHSYEQYF.

This clonotype was seen more than once but under ten times. This chain links TRBV9 with TRBJ2-3; TRBD2 aligns across 8 bases. Germline-derived CDR1 and CDR2 are SGDLS and YYNGEE. The CDR3 covers 16 residues. V dropped 2 bases and J dropped 0; count of bases not matched to a gene: 5. The CDR3 reads CASSVGGADSTDTQYF. The CDR3 coding sequence is TGTGCCAGCAGCGTCGGGGGGGCCGATAGCACAGATACGCAGTATTTT.

The V call is TRBV29-1, the J call TRBJ2-7; D is ambiguous. This CDR3 is built from 13 residues. In germline, CDR1 is SQVTM, CDR2 ANQGSEA. Trimming took off 4 bases at V and 4 bases at J, with 14 bases between the two ends. In DNA, the CDR3 is TGCAGCGTTGGGACCGACCCCCGTTACGAGCAGTACTTC. The encoded protein is CSVGTDPRYEQYF.

This clonotype came up a few times. The chain joins TRBV7-2 to TRBJ2-3; no clear D gene. Germline V lookup: CDR1 SGHTA, CDR2 FQGNSA. The CDR3 extends over 13 amino acids. V was pared by 2 bases and J by 7 bases, with 10 bases between. CDR3 in DNA: TGTGCCAGCAGCTTAAGTGTCACTAATACGCAGTATTTT. Encoded protein: CASSLSVTNTQYF.

The J gene is TRBJ1-6, the V gene TRBV29-1, with TRBD1 matching 10 bases. This CDR3 is 16 amino acids long. Germline CDR1 and CDR2: SQVTM and ANQGSEA. V gave up 4 bases and J gave up 7 bases; unmatched junction bases: 10. CDR3 loop: CSVARNDRGLNSPLHF. CDR3 bases: TGCAGCGTTGCAAGGAACGACAGGGGGCTAAATTCACCCCTCCACTTT.

This clonotype was counted a few times. V and J are TRBV20-1 and TRBJ2-1; 15 bases match TRBD2. The CDR3 covers 17 residues. Unmatched junction bases numbered 11, after V lost 3 bases and J lost 8 bases. Germline V gene lookup returns CDR1 DFQATT and CDR2 SNEGSKA (reference sequence). CDR3 nucleotides: TGCAGTGCTAGTCGGACTAGCGGGGGGGGTCGGGGATATGAGCAGTTCTTC. Translating gives CSASRTSGGGRGYEQFF.

The rearrangement uses TRBV24-1 and TRBJ1-5, with D possibly matching TRBD1 (6 bases). Germline V gene lookup returns CDR1 KGHDR and CDR2 SFDVKD. This CDR3 region has 16 residues. Trimming left V 4 bases short and J 0 bases short, with 12 bases between. This CDR3 is CATSEGGGDSNQPQHF. The CDR3 nucleotides read TGTGCCACCAGTGAAGGGGGGGGAGATAGCAATCAGCCCCAGCATTTT.